A selection of T cell receptor beta chains follows, all from one sample in a study of long-term antiretroviral therapy in people with HIV. The protocol was immunoSEQ multiplex PCR, while the TCRdb copy is restricted to in-frame clones and leaves out a portion. The sample consists of 25,000 to 35,000 clones, 94% of them appearing once. The specimen comprised unsorted PBMCs, sampled 7.4 years after starting antiretroviral therapy. Receptors were obtained from a man between 45 and 60 years old with HIV. Both conserved end residues are part of each CDR3. Some rows have no size entry. The others give once, few or many, or a class for an expanded clone.

TRBJ1-1	NA	TRBV6-4	CASSDSSRATEAFF
TRBJ2-1	NA	TRBV7-7	CASSVGQGWDEQFF
TRBJ1-6	once	TRBV7-6	CASSLAAGPLNSPLHF
TRBJ1-1	NA	TRBV29-1	CSVLRQANTEAFF
TRBJ1-5	NA	TRBV5-6	CASSLGDRGFYNQPQHF
TRBJ2-2	NA	TRBV9	CASSDRVPGELFF
TRBJ2-3	NA	TRBV27	CASSGAVTDTQYF
TRBJ2-7	few	TRBV6-1	CASGTGVSYEQYF
TRBJ2-5	NA	TRBV29-1	CSVSTGTQYF
TRBJ2-3	NA	TRBV6-5	CASSYYLAADTQYF
TRBJ1-2	NA	TRBV6-1	CASSEFQGGGYTF
TRBJ1-1	NA	TRBV10-2	CASSVRGRENEAFF
TRBJ2-7	NA	TRBV5-1	CASSFEGPVEQYF
TRBJ2-2	NA	TRBV19	CASSMRELAGGTGELFF
TRBJ2-2	NA	TRBV9	CASSVTGNTGELFF
TRBJ2-7	NA	TRBV10-3	CAIRGTGEQYF
TRBJ1-5	NA	TRBV7-8	CASSSDTGQPQHF
TRBJ2-2	NA	TRBV5-8	CASRVGRGTGELFF
TRBJ1-4	NA	TRBV25-1	CASSGASGINEKLFF
TRBJ2-5	NA	TRBV13	CASSPLQRETQYF
TRBJ2-5	NA	TRBV18	CASSLDQQETQYF
TRBJ1-5	NA	TRBV28	CASSFRDRGGQPQHF
TRBJ2-3	NA	TRBV12-2	CASRLEIGLGQYYTQYF
TRBJ1-5	NA	TRBV7-4	CASSYYPQGAYQPQHF
TRBJ2-1	NA	TRBV7-2	CASSWDRRTYNEQFF
TRBJ2-3	NA	TRBV9	CASSVRDQSTDTQYF
TRBJ2-7	NA	TRBV19	CASMRPPGEQYF
TRBJ1-2	once	TRBV6-4	CASRDRYGYTF
TRBJ1-1	NA	TRBV15	CATSRSSQGHMNTEAFF
TRBJ1-1	NA	TRBV7-6	CASSVRTGAPTEAFF
TRBJ2-6	once	TRBV14	CASSQVGTAISGANVLTF
TRBJ1-2	NA	TRBV7-9	CASTPFGFDYGYTF
TRBJ2-3	NA	TRBV7-3	CASSWEGGHTDTQYF
TRBJ1-4	NA	TRBV29-1	CSVEEEGSRKLFF
TRBJ1-1	NA	TRBV19	CASSIALSTEAFF
TRBJ2-1	once	TRBV11-2	CASSLRFLAGDYNEQFF
TRBJ2-3	once	TRBV2	CASTRLAGGTDTQYF
TRBJ2-3	NA	TRBV30	CAWAHTGTSGSDTQYF
TRBJ2-2	once	TRBV6-5	CATRTGSGTGELFF
TRBJ2-4	once	TRBV5-1	CASSRPEKNIQYF
TRBJ2-1	NA	TRBV4-1	CASSQDDGTTNNEQFF